This TCR beta chain came from a study of cytomegalovirus exposure and HLA in healthy donors. Looking at the study overall: The approximately 120 million unique TCR beta sequences, from 150 million to 200 million T cells, were found by an earlier analysis. Ancestry clustering placed 70% to 85% of roughly 400 genotyped donors in the Caucasian-associated cluster.

In the case of this clone: Its antigen is currently unknown.

In germline, CDR1 is LNHDA, CDR2 SQIVND (reference sequence). V was trimmed by 3 bases and J by 4 bases, leaving 15 bases between them. The CDR3 contains 15 residues. General study points: A later analysis linked a missense variant in DCLRE1C to the trimming of TCR beta V and J genes.

Primers for the PCR totalled 60 Vbeta and 13 Jbeta. The method was immunoSEQ multiplex PCR; TCRdb's version includes in-frame clones alone and lacks a portion of them. The table records tens of thousands of clones, about two thirds of them present only once. This clonotype was sampled from a woman aged 45-60 years in good health and CMV-seropositive. The sequencing input was PBMCs. This chain joins TRBV19 and TRBJ1-2; possibly TRBD1 for D (6 bases). The CDR3 DNA follows: TGTGCCAGTAGTATCGACAGGTATACCCTCTATGGCTACACCTTC. Its translation: CASSIDRYTLYGYTF.